Reported below is one TCR beta chain. The source of the sample is a study of OX40 agonist ivuxolimab in advanced cancers. J gave up 3 bases and V 6 bases, and 10 bases lay outside the gene matches. The CDR3 is made up of 15 amino acids. Germline V gene sequence: CDR1 WSHSY, CDR2 SAAADI. This table comes from immunoSEQ multiplex PCR, and its TCRdb copy is limited to in-frame clones, with some not included. The table has fewer than 60,000 clones, around 85% seen once. The clonotype comes from an adult with an advanced solid tumor such as melanoma, head and neck, liver or kidney cancer. Sequenced material: CD4+ or CD8+ T cells sorted from blood, taken in a trial of the OX40 agonist ivuxolimab. The rearrangement links TRBV10-2 to TRBJ1-1; 7 nucleotides align to TRBD1. Here the CDR3 reads CASRDIGDRDTEAFF. CDR3 nucleotides: TGCGCCAGCAGGGACATCGGTGACAGGGACACTGAAGCTTTCTTT.